This is a list of T cell receptor beta chains from one sample in a study of T cells in Graves' hyperthyroidism and ophthalmopathy. TCRdb used MiXCR to reprocess the multiplex PCR reads, holding one entry per CDR3 protein. The sample carries around 690,000 distinct CDR3 sequences, roughly 17% recorded once. Sequenced input: blood. These TCRs come from a man in his forties or fifties with Graves' hyperthyroidism. Both conserved end residues are trimmed from each CDR3. A D gene is named only where the DNA matches it firmly. Size tells how often a clone was seen (once, few, many) or the class of an expanded clone, and some rows leave it out.

d_call: TRBD1; clone_size: -; v_call: TRBV27; j_call: TRBJ1-1; cdr3_aa: ASSLSARGRTEAF
d_call: TRBD2; clone_size: few; v_call: TRBV6-5; j_call: TRBJ2-1; cdr3_aa: ASRSRAGLAGGTYNEQF
d_call: -; clone_size: many; v_call: TRBV6-2/TRBV6-3; j_call: TRBJ2-1; cdr3_aa: ASSYFRRARESYNEQF
d_call: TRBD1; clone_size: -; v_call: TRBV27; j_call: TRBJ1-5; cdr3_aa: ASSSGQGGRPQH
d_call: TRBD1; clone_size: -; v_call: TRBV29-1; j_call: TRBJ2-1; cdr3_aa: SVEGGQGSDNEQF
d_call: TRBD1; clone_size: -; v_call: TRBV30; j_call: TRBJ1-5; cdr3_aa: AWSVMTGDQPQH
d_call: TRBD2; clone_size: few; v_call: TRBV5-4; j_call: TRBJ2-2; cdr3_aa: ASSVDSRAAGGNTGELF
d_call: -; clone_size: -; v_call: TRBV9; j_call: TRBJ1-4; cdr3_aa: ASSVGALATNEKLF
d_call: -; clone_size: few; v_call: TRBV20-1; j_call: TRBJ2-2; cdr3_aa: SASGSERANTGELF
d_call: -; clone_size: -; v_call: TRBV2; j_call: TRBJ1-1; cdr3_aa: ASSRGQMNTGAF
d_call: TRBD1; clone_size: many; v_call: TRBV28; j_call: TRBJ1-6; cdr3_aa: ASSSKQGGYNSPLH
d_call: TRBD1; clone_size: many; v_call: TRBV28; j_call: TRBJ2-2; cdr3_aa: ASSFRTGVTGELF
d_call: -; clone_size: many; v_call: TRBV29-1; j_call: TRBJ2-7; cdr3_aa: SVEAGAGTYEQY
d_call: -; clone_size: many; v_call: TRBV12-3/TRBV12-4; j_call: TRBJ2-5; cdr3_aa: ASSSGTQY
d_call: -; clone_size: -; v_call: TRBV5-1; j_call: TRBJ2-5; cdr3_aa: ASSPVDRSTQETQY
d_call: TRBD2; clone_size: many; v_call: TRBV18; j_call: TRBJ2-1; cdr3_aa: ASSSTGTSGSNEQF
d_call: TRBD1; clone_size: -; v_call: TRBV5-6; j_call: TRBJ2-1; cdr3_aa: ASSYRDRGRIEQF
d_call: -; clone_size: -; v_call: TRBV2; j_call: TRBJ2-7; cdr3_aa: ASSESNILYEQY
d_call: -; clone_size: many; v_call: TRBV12-3/TRBV12-4; j_call: TRBJ1-3; cdr3_aa: ASSTTRGRNTIY
d_call: -; clone_size: many; v_call: TRBV2; j_call: TRBJ2-1; cdr3_aa: ASRVSSYNNEQF
d_call: TRBD2; clone_size: many; v_call: TRBV13; j_call: TRBJ2-5; cdr3_aa: ASSSWPGLVY
d_call: TRBD1; clone_size: many; v_call: TRBV28; j_call: TRBJ1-5; cdr3_aa: ASTGTGGSINQPQH